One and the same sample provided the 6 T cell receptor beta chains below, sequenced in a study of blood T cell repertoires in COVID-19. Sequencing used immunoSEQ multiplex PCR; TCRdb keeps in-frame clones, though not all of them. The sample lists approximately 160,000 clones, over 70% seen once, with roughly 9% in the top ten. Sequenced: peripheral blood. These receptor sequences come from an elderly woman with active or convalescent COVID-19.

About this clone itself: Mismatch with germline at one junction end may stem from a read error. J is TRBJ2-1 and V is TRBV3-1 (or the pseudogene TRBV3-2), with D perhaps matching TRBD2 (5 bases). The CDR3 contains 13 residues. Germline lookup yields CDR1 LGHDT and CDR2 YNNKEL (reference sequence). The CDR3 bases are TGTGCCAGCAGCCCGACGGGATACAGTGAGCAGTTCTTC. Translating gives CASSPTGYSEQFF.

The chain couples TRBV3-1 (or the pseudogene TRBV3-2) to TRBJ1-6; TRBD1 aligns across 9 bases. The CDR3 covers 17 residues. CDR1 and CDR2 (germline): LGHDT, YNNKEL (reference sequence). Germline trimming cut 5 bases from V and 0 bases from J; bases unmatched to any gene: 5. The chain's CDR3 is CASSLDRGSSYNSPLHF. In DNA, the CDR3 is TGTGCCAGCAGCTTAGACAGGGGGAGCTCCTATAATTCACCCCTCCACTTT.

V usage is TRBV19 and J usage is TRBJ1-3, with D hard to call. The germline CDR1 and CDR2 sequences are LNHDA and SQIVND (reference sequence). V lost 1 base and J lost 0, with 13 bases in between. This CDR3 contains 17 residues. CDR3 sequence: CASSIGIGAVSGNTIYF. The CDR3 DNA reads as TGTGCCAGTAGTATAGGGATTGGTGCGGTCTCTGGAAACACCATATATTTT.

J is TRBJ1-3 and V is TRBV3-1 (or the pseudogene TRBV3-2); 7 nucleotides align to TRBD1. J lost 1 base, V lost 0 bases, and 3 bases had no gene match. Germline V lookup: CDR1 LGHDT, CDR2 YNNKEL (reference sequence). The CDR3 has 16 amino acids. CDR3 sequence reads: CASSQENRGSGNTIYF. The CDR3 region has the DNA TGTGCCAGCAGCCAAGAGAACAGGGGATCTGGAAACACCATATATTTT.

Here the CDR3 reads CASSISGGEEKLFF. CDR3 nucleotide sequence: TGTGCCAGTAGTATTTCGGGGGGAGAAGAAAAACTGTTTTTT. The chain employs TRBV19 and TRBJ1-4, with D perhaps TRBD1 (5 bases). The V and J ends lost 3 bases and 8 bases respectively, with 13 bases between them. Germline V CDR1 and CDR2: LNHDA, SQIVND (reference sequence). The CDR3 covers 14 residues.

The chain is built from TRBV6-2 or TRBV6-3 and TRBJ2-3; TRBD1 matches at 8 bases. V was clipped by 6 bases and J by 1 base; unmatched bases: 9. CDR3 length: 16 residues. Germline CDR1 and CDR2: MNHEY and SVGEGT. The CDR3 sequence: CASSQGQGMGTDTQYF. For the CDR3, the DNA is TGTGCCAGCAGCCAAGGACAGGGAATGGGCACAGATACGCAGTATTTT.